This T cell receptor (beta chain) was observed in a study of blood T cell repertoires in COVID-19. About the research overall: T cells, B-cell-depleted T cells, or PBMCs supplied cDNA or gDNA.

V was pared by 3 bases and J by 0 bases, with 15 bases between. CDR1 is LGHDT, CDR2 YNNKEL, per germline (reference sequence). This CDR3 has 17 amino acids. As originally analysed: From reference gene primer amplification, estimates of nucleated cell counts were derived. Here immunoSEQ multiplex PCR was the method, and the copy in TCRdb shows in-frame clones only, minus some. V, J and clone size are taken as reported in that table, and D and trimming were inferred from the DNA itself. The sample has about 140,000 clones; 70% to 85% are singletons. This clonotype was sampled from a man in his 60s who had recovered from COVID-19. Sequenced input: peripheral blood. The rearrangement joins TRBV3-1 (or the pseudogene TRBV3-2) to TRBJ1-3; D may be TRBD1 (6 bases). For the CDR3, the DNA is TGTGCCAGCAGCCAGCCGGGACACCTATTCTCTGGAAACACCATATATTTT. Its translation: CASSQPGHLFSGNTIYF.